Listed below are T cell receptor beta chains from one sample, sequenced in a study of shared clonotypes between healthy human individuals. Assay used: immunoSEQ multiplex PCR; TCRdb lists only in-frame clones, some missing. This table has roughly 500,000 clones, less than 96% appearing once. The specimen sequenced was naive CD4+ T cells sorted from blood. The receptor set was obtained from a woman in her twenties or thirties in good health. Each CDR3 is given with its conserved first and last residue. The D gene is left open where the match is weak. Expanded clones get a size class; other rows say once, few or many, or leave the size out.

TRBD1	TRBV11-2	NA	TRBJ2-7	CASSAQTGQGEQYF	TGTGCCAGCAGCGCCCAGACCGGACAGGGGGAGCAGTACTTC
TRBD1	TRBV5-1	NA	TRBJ1-1	CASSTGTGVVTEAFF	TGCGCCAGCAGCACTGGGACAGGGGTGGTCACTGAAGCTTTCTTT
TRBD1	TRBV7-8	NA	TRBJ1-1	CASSVTTGQGNTEAFF	TGTGCCAGCAGCGTCACGACGGGACAGGGAAACACTGAAGCTTTCTTT
TRBD2	TRBV7-2	once	TRBJ2-3	CASSLQAGGTDTQYF	TGTGCCAGCAGCTTACAAGCGGGAGGCACAGATACGCAGTATTTT
NA	TRBV15	NA	TRBJ2-5	CATSRDRQETQYF	TGTGCCACCAGCAGAGACAGACAAGAGACCCAGTACTTC
NA	TRBV9	few	TRBJ2-2	CASSVGSGELFF	TGTGCCAGCAGCGTAGGCAGCGGGGAGCTGTTTTTT
NA	TRBV6-1	once	TRBJ2-7	CASSEGGGSYEQYF	TGTGCCAGCAGTGAAGGGGGAGGCTCCTACGAGCAGTACTTC
NA	TRBV9	NA	TRBJ2-6	CASSPRLGSGANVLTF	TGTGCCAGCAGCCCCCGGTTGGGCTCTGGGGCCAACGTCCTGACTTTC
NA	TRBV27	NA	TRBJ2-7	CASSSGNSYEQYF	TGTGCCAGCAGTTCGGGGAACTCCTACGAGCAGTACTTC
NA	TRBV7-9	NA	TRBJ2-2	CASSGGPQFYTGELFF	TGTGCCAGCAGCGGGGGACCGCAGTTCTACACCGGGGAGCTGTTTTTT
NA	TRBV2	NA	TRBJ2-5	CASSGPGEGPTETQYF	TGTGCCAGCAGTGGCCCGGGGGAAGGGCCGACAGAGACCCAGTACTTC
TRBD1	TRBV28	NA	TRBJ2-7	CAGSGGASYEQYF	TGTGCCGGCTCAGGGGGCGCTTCCTACGAGCAGTACTTC
NA	TRBV28	NA	TRBJ2-5	CASTLQGQRFAGRGTQYF	TGTGCCAGCACCCTTCAGGGCCAGCGGTTTGCGGGGCGGGGGACCCAGTACTTC
NA	TRBV15	NA	TRBJ2-7	CATSYTLQGVLNEQYF	TGTGCCACCAGCTACACTCTACAGGGCGTTTTGAACGAGCAGTACTTC
NA	TRBV5-6	NA	TRBJ2-7	CASSFSTGALIYEQYF	TGTGCCAGCAGCTTCTCGACAGGAGCTCTTATTTACGAGCAGTACTTC
NA	TRBV2	NA	TRBJ2-7	CASSMDSYEQYF	TGTGCCAGCAGTATGGACTCCTACGAGCAGTACTTC
TRBD2	TRBV13	NA	TRBJ2-7	CASSMNKRTSGRRKYYYEQYF	TGTGCCAGCAGCATGAATAAAAGGACTAGCGGGAGGAGGAAGTACTACTACGAGCAGTACTTC
NA	TRBV28	NA	TRBJ2-1	CASSLTGSSYNEQFF	TGTGCCAGCAGTTTAACGGGGAGCTCCTACAATGAGCAGTTCTTC
NA	TRBV6-1	NA	TRBJ1-2	CASTESKDGAHGYTF	TGTGCCAGCACAGAATCCAAGGACGGAGCTCATGGCTACACCTTC
NA	TRBV19	NA	TRBJ2-7	CASRAGTMFGEQYF	TGTGCCAGTAGGGCCGGGACGATGTTCGGTGAGCAGTACTTC